The table lists the clone carrying this TCR beta chain with a count of one. The length of the CDR3 is 14 residues. V was cut by 7 bases and J by 1 base, with 14 bases left in between. Germline CDR1 and CDR2: SGHRS and YFSETQ. The record originates from a study of blood T cell repertoires in COVID-19. The protocol was immunoSEQ multiplex PCR, while the TCRdb copy is restricted to in-frame clones and leaves out a portion. This table has a few hundred thousand clones, around 82% appearing once. Sequencing was done on a sample of peripheral blood. The chain combines TRBV5-1 with TRBJ1-1; D may be TRBD1 (5 bases). This TCR was recovered from a woman between 50 and 59 years old with acute or convalescent COVID-19. CDR3 amino acids: CASASDTSNTEAFF. CDR3 nucleotides: TGCGCCAGCGCATCGGACACCTCGAACACTGAAGCTTTCTTT.